Listed below are T cell receptor beta chains from one sample, sequenced in a study of HIV-infected patients and healthy controls. TCRdb redid the calling of the 5' RACE reads with MiXCR, one entry per CDR3 protein. The table includes approximately 64,000 distinct CDR3 sequences, roughly 19% detected once. Material for sequencing was CD4+ T cells from blood. The receptors were sampled from a human donor in good health. Both conserved end residues are part of each CDR3. D genes are given only for firm matches. Clone sizes are given selectively: once, few, many, or a class where the clone is expanded.

D	V	size	J	DNA	CDR3
TRBD2	TRBV6-5	.	TRBJ2-7	TGTGCCAGCAGTTACCGCGCTAGCGGGGGGTACGAGCAGTACTTC	CASSYRASGGYEQYF
.	TRBV7-9	many	TRBJ1-1	TGTGCCAGCAGCAAGGAGAACACTGAAGCTTTCTTT	CASSKENTEAFF
.	TRBV10-1	few	TRBJ2-7	TGCGCCAGCTCGTTCGCAGCGGACTACGAGCAGTACTTC	CASSFAADYEQYF
.	TRBV6-5	.	TRBJ1-1	TGTGCCAGCAGTTACTCGACGGGGAGAGCTTTCTTT	CASSYSTGRAFF
.	TRBV3-1	.	TRBJ2-1	TGTGCCAGCAGCCAAGGCGGATCTGAGCAGTTCTTC	CASSQGGSEQFF
.	TRBV20-1	.	TRBJ1-3	TGCAGTGCTAGTGGAGGGGATTTTGGAAACACCATATATTTT	CSASGGDFGNTIYF
TRBD2	TRBV15	many	TRBJ2-2	TGTGCCACCAGCACGGGTAGGCGGGAGTCCGGGGAGCTGTTTTTT	CATSTGRRESGELFF
TRBD2	TRBV29-1	few	TRBJ2-5	TGCAGCGTCTACGGACTAGCGGGAGTGGAGACCCAGTACTTC	CSVYGLAGVETQYF
.	TRBV30	.	TRBJ2-7	TGTGCCTGGAGTACAACTCTATCCAGGTTCTACGAGCAGTACTTC	CAWSTTLSRFYEQYF
TRBD1	TRBV19	.	TRBJ2-7	TGTGCCAGTAGTAGGACAGGGACCTCCTACGAGCAGTACTTC	CASSRTGTSYEQYF
.	TRBV6-2/TRBV6-3	many	TRBJ2-3	TGTGCCAGCAGTCATTCCACAGATACGCAGTATTTT	CASSHSTDTQYF
.	TRBV5-1	many	TRBJ1-1	TGCGCCAGCAGCTTGGGGGGGCGCGGTAGGGACACTGAAGCTTTCTTT	CASSLGGRGRDTEAFF
.	TRBV4-2	.	TRBJ1-4	TGTGCCAGCAGCCAAGTTAACGGGGTCTGGATTTTT	CASSQVNGVWIF
.	TRBV20-1	.	TRBJ1-1	TGCAGTGCAACGAGGTGGGAGCGCGGGCCGGAAGCTTTCTTT	CSATRWERGPEAFF
.	TRBV10-3	many	TRBJ1-5	TGTGCCATCAGTGAATTGGGAGACAATCAGCCCCAGCATTTT	CAISELGDNQPQHF
.	TRBV5-1	many	TRBJ1-1	TGCGCCAGCAGCTTGGGGGCGTCCTTGAACACTGAAGCTTTCTTT	CASSLGASLNTEAFF
.	TRBV5-5	few	TRBJ1-6	TGTGCCAGCAGCTCGACAGCGAGCGCCAGGAATTCACCCCTCCACTTT	CASSSTASARNSPLHF
.	TRBV28	.	TRBJ1-6	TGTGCCAGCAGTTTACTTCTCTGGAAGGGCCAGGAAAATTCACCCCTCCACTTT	CASSLLLWKGQENSPLHF
TRBD1	TRBV7-2	few	TRBJ1-2	TGTGCCAGCAGCCCCGAAGGGACAGCAGCGACATATGGCTACACCTTC	CASSPEGTAATYGYTF
.	TRBV29-1	.	TRBJ1-4	TGCAGCGTTGATGGCAGTGTCAAGATTGCAACTAATGAAAAACTGTTTTTT	CSVDGSVKIATNEKLFF
.	TRBV3-1	once	TRBJ1-1	TGTGCCAGCAGCCACGTATTTAACAGGGCTACTGAAGCTTTCTTT	CASSHVFNRATEAFF
.	TRBV2	.	TRBJ1-1	TGTGCCAGCAGTGAAGCTACTGGTTATTACGCTGAAGCTTTCTTT	CASSEATGYYAEAFF
TRBD1	TRBV15	.	TRBJ2-3	TGTGCCACCAGCACCGCCAAACAGGGGCGGGATACGCAGTATTTT	CATSTAKQGRDTQYF
.	TRBV30	many	TRBJ2-2	TGTGCCTGGAGAGGACCCGGGGAGCTGTTTTTT	CAWRGPGELFF
.	TRBV11-3	once	TRBJ2-7	TGTGCCAGCAGCTTGATAGGACGCTCCTACGAGCAGTACTTC	CASSLIGRSYEQYF
.	TRBV5-1	.	TRBJ1-5	TGCGCCAGCAGCTCGGGGGATCGTCAGCCCCAGCATTTT	CASSSGDRQPQHF
TRBD1	TRBV11-2	many	TRBJ1-6	TGTGCCAGCAGCTGGGACAGGTCTTCCCTCCACTTT	CASSWDRSSLHF
TRBD1	TRBV7-8	.	TRBJ1-3	TGTGCCAGCAGCTTAGCCCCGGGACAGGGAAACACCATATATTTT	CASSLAPGQGNTIYF
.	TRBV7-8	.	TRBJ1-1	TGTGCCAGCAGCTTAGCTGTCGACACTCGTATCGCTTTCTTT	CASSLAVDTRIAFF
.	TRBV5-8	.	TRBJ1-2	TGTGCCAGCAGCTTGCGCCCAGTGTCGGGGGGCTATTATGGCTACACCTTC	CASSLRPVSGGYYGYTF
TRBD1	TRBV24-1	few	TRBJ1-2	TGTGCCACCAGTCCCGGGACAGGGGACCAGAATGGCTACACCTTC	CATSPGTGDQNGYTF
.	TRBV20-1	.	TRBJ1-6	TGCAGTGCTCCCAGCCAAAAACCAAATTCACCCCTCCACTTT	CSAPSQKPNSPLHF
TRBD2	TRBV11-2	many	TRBJ2-1	TGTGCCAGCAGCCCTGGGACTAGCGGGAACTTTTACAATGAGCAGTTCTTC	CASSPGTSGNFYNEQFF
.	TRBV20-1	.	TRBJ2-1	TGCAGTTACCGGACGTACAATGAGCAGTTCTTC	CSYRTYNEQFF
TRBD1	TRBV20-1	many	TRBJ1-3	TGCAGTGCTAGAGGTGACAGGGAAAGAGGAAACACCATATATTTT	CSARGDRERGNTIYF
.	TRBV7-3	many	TRBJ2-3	TGTGCCAGCAGCTTAGTAGTCACAGATACGCAGTATTTT	CASSLVVTDTQYF
.	TRBV3-1	.	TRBJ1-2	TGTGCCAGCAGCCTGAGTGAGGCTCCAAGGGGCGGCTACACCTTC	CASSLSEAPRGGYTF
.	TRBV20-1	.	TRBJ1-2	TGCAGTGCTAGAGATCAAGGCAGTTGGTATGGCTACACCTTC	CSARDQGSWYGYTF
.	TRBV18	few	TRBJ1-5	TGTGCCAGCTCAGCCAGGGCCGGCAATCAGCCCCAGCATTTT	CASSARAGNQPQHF
.	TRBV7-8	many	TRBJ1-2	TGTGCCAGCAGCTTTGGAGGAGGCTATGGCTACACCTTC	CASSFGGGYGYTF
.	TRBV2	few	TRBJ1-6	TGTGCCAGCAGTGGTGCGAGAAGGGACCAAAATTCTTTACTCCACTTT	CASSGARRDQNSLLHF
TRBD2	TRBV10-3	.	TRBJ2-3	TGTGCCATCAGTGGGAGTAGCGGGGCCTTCACAGATACGCAGTATTTT	CAISGSSGAFTDTQYF
.	TRBV6-6	many	TRBJ1-2	TGTGCCAGCAGTCAGGAGTCTGGCTACACCTTC	CASSQESGYTF
TRBD1	TRBV7-2	.	TRBJ1-3	TGTGCCAGCAGCCCTCAGACAGGGTGGTCTGGAAACACCATATATTTT	CASSPQTGWSGNTIYF